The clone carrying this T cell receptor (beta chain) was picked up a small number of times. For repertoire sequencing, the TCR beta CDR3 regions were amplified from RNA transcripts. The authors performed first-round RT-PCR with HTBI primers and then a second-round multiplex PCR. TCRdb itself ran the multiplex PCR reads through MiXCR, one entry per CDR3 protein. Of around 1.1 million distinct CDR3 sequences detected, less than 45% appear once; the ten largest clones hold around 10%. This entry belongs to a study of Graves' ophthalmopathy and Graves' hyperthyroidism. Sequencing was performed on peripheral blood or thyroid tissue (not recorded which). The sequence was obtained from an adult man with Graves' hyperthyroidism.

CDR3 nucleotide sequence: TGTGCCAGCAGTCCGGAGCAGGGGTATGGCTACACCTTC. This sequence encodes CASSPEQGYGYTF. The chain combines TRBV6-5 with TRBJ1-2; D might be TRBD1 (6 bases). Germline V gives CDR1 MNHEY, CDR2 SVGAGI. This CDR3 has 13 amino acids. V lost 5 bases and J lost 5, with 12 bases in between.